This T cell receptor (beta chain) was identified during a study of blood T cell repertoires in COVID-19. In the authors' workflow: Reference gene primer amplification yielded estimated nucleated cell counts. Clones were read by immunoSEQ multiplex PCR, and TCRdb kept only the in-frame ones, dropping some. The V and J calls and clone size are taken from that table; D and trimming were inferred from the DNA. Of about 160,000 clones listed, approximately 81% are singletons. Looked up from germline, CDR1 is SGHTA and CDR2 is FQGTGA. The V end was cut by 8 bases, the J end by 3 bases, with 13 bases between. The CDR3 consists of 14 residues.

V and J are TRBV7-3 and TRBJ2-2; D is possibly TRBD1 (6 bases). This clonotype originated in a man aged 35 to 55 with acute or convalescent COVID-19. Material for sequencing was peripheral blood. The CDR3 reads CASQQGSDTGELFF. The CDR3 nucleotides are TGTGCCAGCCAACAGGGTTCGGACACCGGGGAGCTGTTTTTT.